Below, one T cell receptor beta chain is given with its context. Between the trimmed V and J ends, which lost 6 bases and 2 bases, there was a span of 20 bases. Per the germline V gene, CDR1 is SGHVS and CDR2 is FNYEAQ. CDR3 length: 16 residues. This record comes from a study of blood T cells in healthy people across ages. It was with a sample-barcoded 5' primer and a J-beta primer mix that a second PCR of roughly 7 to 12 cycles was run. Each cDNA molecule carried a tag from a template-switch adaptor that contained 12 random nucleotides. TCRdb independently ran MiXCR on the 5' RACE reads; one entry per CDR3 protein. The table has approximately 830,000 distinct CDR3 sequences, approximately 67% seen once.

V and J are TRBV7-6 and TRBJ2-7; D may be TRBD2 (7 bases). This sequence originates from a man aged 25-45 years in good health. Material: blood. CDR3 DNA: TGTGCCAGCAGTGGGGAGGGGGAGGCGGAAACCTACGAGCAGTACTTC. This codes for CASSGEGEAETYEQYF.